The T cell receptor beta chain described here comes from a study of Graves' ophthalmopathy and Graves' hyperthyroidism. Study observations and caveats: Ophthalmopathy was separated from stable hyperthyroidism by a 13-signature model with about 86% sensitivity and roughly 84% specificity.

The CDR3 covers 13 residues. Between the trimmed V and J ends, which lost 3 bases and 3 bases, there was a span of 8 bases. This clonotype was picked up many times. The antigen is not known. No ophthalmopathy within 18 months of follow-up signified stable hyperthyroidism. Each hyperthyroidism patient was newly diagnosed, with under 2 months' duration, and aged 18 to 65. The authors amplified TCR beta CDR3 regions from RNA transcripts. HTBI primers served in a first-round RT-PCR, which a second-round multiplex PCR followed. MiXCR was run by TCRdb on the multiplex PCR reads, yielding one entry per CDR3 protein. The repertoire holds roughly 400,000 distinct CDR3 sequences, approximately 15% seen once, with around 6.6% in the top ten.

The sequenced sample was peripheral blood. The chain has TRBV12-3 or TRBV12-4 and TRBJ2-5; D remains ambiguous. This clonotype was obtained from a woman aged 18-29 years with stable Graves' hyperthyroidism. CDR3 nucleotides: TGTGCCAGCAGTTTTAACAGTGAAGAGACCCAGTACTTC. As protein: CASSFNSEETQYF.